The rows below give T cell receptor beta chains drawn from one sample of a study of quantifying T cell responses using KT2 cells. TCRdb processed the UMI-ligation and nested PCR reads anew with MiXCR; each CDR3 protein has one entry. The sample contains over 40,000 distinct CDR3 sequences, about 9.9% of which appear only once. Sequencing was carried out using PBMCs spiked with cells of the T cell clone KT2. The source of these receptors is a human donor. Each CDR3 is given with its conserved first and last residue. The order of the fields is J gene, V gene, clone size, D gene, CDR3 DNA, CDR3 protein. A D gene is named only where the DNA matches it firmly. Only some rows state a clone size, as once, few, many or a class for expanded clones.

TRBJ1-5	TRBV7-9	-	-	TGTGCCAGCAGCTTAGCGAATGGTCTCAATCAGCCCCAGCATTTT	CASSLANGLNQPQHF
TRBJ2-3	TRBV5-1	-	-	TGCGCCAGCAGCTTGGAGCAGGGGAGGTTGGATACGCAGTATTTT	CASSLEQGRLDTQYF
TRBJ1-2	TRBV7-2	-	-	TGTGCCAGCAGCTCGGTGGGATATGGCTACACCTTC	CASSSVGYGYTF
TRBJ2-7	TRBV6-6	-	TRBD1	TGTGCCAGCAGGGGACAGGCCTACGAGCAGTACTTC	CASRGQAYEQYF
TRBJ2-3	TRBV6-4	many	TRBD2	TGTGCCAGCAGCCGGACTAGCGGCACAGATACGCAGTATTTT	CASSRTSGTDTQYF
TRBJ1-4	TRBV28	-	TRBD1	TGTGCCAGCAGTTTACCTTCACAGGGGTCAACTAATGAAAAACTGTTTTTT	CASSLPSQGSTNEKLFF
TRBJ1-1	TRBV27	-	-	TGTGCCAGCAGTTTATCGCGGGGGAACACTGAAGCTTTCTTT	CASSLSRGNTEAFF
TRBJ1-5	TRBV7-8	-	-	TGTGCCAGCAGTGACGGAGATCAGCCCCAGCATTTT	CASSDGDQPQHF
TRBJ1-5	TRBV2	many	TRBD1	TGTGCCAGCAGTGAAGACAGTTCAGGGGGTCAGCCCCAGCATTTT	CASSEDSSGGQPQHF
TRBJ2-5	TRBV29-1	few	TRBD1	TGCAGCGTGGGACCCGGGACAGACGAGACCCAGTACTTC	CSVGPGTDETQYF
TRBJ2-3	TRBV5-1	few	-	TGCGCCAGCAGCGGCGGGGTAAGCACAGATACGCAGTATTTT	CASSGGVSTDTQYF
TRBJ2-3	TRBV11-3	few	-	TGTGCCAGCAGCTTAGGCCCTCCTCTCACAGATACGCAGTATTTT	CASSLGPPLTDTQYF
TRBJ1-6	TRBV3-1	few	-	TGTGCCAGCAGCAGTAGACAGTCCTCACCCCTCCACTTT	CASSSRQSSPLHF
TRBJ2-3	TRBV6-2/TRBV6-3	many	TRBD2	TGTGCCAGCAGTTACTCGTATAGCGGGGGGGCGAGGGATACGCAGTATTTT	CASSYSYSGGARDTQYF
TRBJ2-3	TRBV7-2	-	-	TGTGCCAGCAGCACTTACGTAGATACGCAGTATTTT	CASSTYVDTQYF
TRBJ1-1	TRBV6-2/TRBV6-3	many	-	TGTGCCAGCAGGAATCAGGGATTGACTGAAGCTTTCTTT	CASRNQGLTEAFF
TRBJ1-6	TRBV27	few	-	TGTGCCAGCAGTTTAACTGGGGTCAACTCCTATAATTCACCCCTCCACTTT	CASSLTGVNSYNSPLHF
TRBJ2-7	TRBV6-6	few	-	TGTGCCAGCAGTCTGGTGTACGGGAGTAGGTACGAGCAGTACTTC	CASSLVYGSRYEQYF
TRBJ2-3	TRBV7-2	-	-	TGTGCCAGCAGCCCCCAAGATACGCAGTATTTT	CASSPQDTQYF
TRBJ2-1	TRBV7-9	-	-	TGTGCCAGCAGCTACTGGACAGGCGGGGGACCCTACAATGAGCAGTTCTTC	CASSYWTGGGPYNEQFF
TRBJ2-5	TRBV20-1	-	TRBD2	TGCAGTGCTAGAGGACTAGCGGTAGGGCTGGAGACCCAGTACTTC	CSARGLAVGLETQYF
TRBJ1-1	TRBV12-3/TRBV12-4	few	-	TGTGCCAGCAAATGGCGACACTCTGAAGCTTTCTTT	CASKWRHSEAFF
TRBJ2-7	TRBV11-2	many	-	TGTGCCAGCAGCAAACAGACCTCCTACGAGCAGTACTTC	CASSKQTSYEQYF
TRBJ2-1	TRBV11-3	many	TRBD2	TGTGCCAGCAGCTTAGGCGCTAGCGGCTACAATGAGCAGTTCTTC	CASSLGASGYNEQFF
TRBJ1-2	TRBV18	once	-	TGTGCCAGCTCACCAAGGGAGGCGAACTATGGCTACACCTTC	CASSPREANYGYTF
TRBJ1-1	TRBV25-1	-	-	TGTGCCAGCACCCTGGGCAGCACCGACACTGAAGCTTTCTTT	CASTLGSTDTEAFF
TRBJ2-1	TRBV7-2	few	TRBD2	TGTGCCAGCAGCCCCCCCCAGGCTAGCGGGACCTACAATGAGCAGTTCTTC	CASSPPQASGTYNEQFF
TRBJ2-3	TRBV20-1	many	-	TGCAGTGCTACGGAGGGCGTTAGCGGACCCGATACGCAGTATTTT	CSATEGVSGPDTQYF
TRBJ2-2	TRBV7-3	-	-	TGTGCCAGCAGCTCAGGGGGGTCGGGGGAGCTGTTTTTT	CASSSGGSGELFF
TRBJ1-3	TRBV7-9	few	-	TGTGCCAGCAGCTTAGCCCTCACGCGGGAGCCTGGAAACACCATATATTTT	CASSLALTREPGNTIYF
TRBJ1-3	TRBV4-2	-	-	TGTGCCAGCAGCCAAGAAACAGAAGGAAACACCATATATTTT	CASSQETEGNTIYF
TRBJ2-1	TRBV7-9	many	TRBD2	TGTGCCAGCATCTTAGAATGGACTAGCGGGAGAGGGGAGCAGTTCTTC	CASILEWTSGRGEQFF
TRBJ2-5	TRBV2	-	-	TGTGCCAGCATCTGGGATCCACACCAAGAGACCCAGTACTTC	CASIWDPHQETQYF
TRBJ1-2	TRBV29-1	many	-	TGCAGCGTTGCGGCGTACTATGGCTACACCTTC	CSVAAYYGYTF
TRBJ2-7	TRBV28	-	-	TGTGCCAGCAGCTACAGGAGTGCCTACGAGCAGTACTTC	CASSYRSAYEQYF
TRBJ2-1	TRBV20-1	few	TRBD2	TGCAGTGCTAGGCCGAGGATGGGGACTAGCGGGAGTCAGTTCTTC	CSARPRMGTSGSQFF
TRBJ1-2	TRBV30	few	TRBD1	TGTGCCTGTACAGGGGGGAGAAACTATGGCTACACCTTC	CACTGGRNYGYTF
TRBJ2-7	TRBV4-2	few	-	TGTGCCAGCAGCCAGTCAGAGGCCGCCTCCTACGAGCAGTACTTC	CASSQSEAASYEQYF
TRBJ1-5	TRBV10-3	many	-	TGTGCCATCAGTGAGACAGGACCCAATCAGCCCCAGCATTTT	CAISETGPNQPQHF
TRBJ2-7	TRBV24-1	few	-	TGTGCCACCAGTGATTTGTGGCGACAGGGGGAATCCAGGACTAGCCGGCCGACCTACGAGCAGTACTTC	CATSDLWRQGESRTSRPTYEQYF
TRBJ2-3	TRBV12-3/TRBV12-4	many	TRBD2	TGTGCCAGCGATCAGGGTAGCGGGAGGACAGATACGCAGTATTTT	CASDQGSGRTDTQYF
TRBJ2-1	TRBV6-5	few	-	TGTGCCAGCAGTTATTCAACTAGTAATTATGAGCAGTTCTTC	CASSYSTSNYEQFF
TRBJ2-7	TRBV6-1	few	TRBD1	TGTGCCAGCAGCGTCTCCCTAGACAGGGTCGAGCAGTACTTC	CASSVSLDRVEQYF
TRBJ1-5	TRBV20-1	-	-	TGCAGTGCGAGCCGGGCTAATAGCAATCAGCCCCAGCATTTT	CSASRANSNQPQHF
TRBJ1-5	TRBV6-2/TRBV6-3	-	TRBD1	TGTGCCAGCAGGCTACAGGGGAATCAGCCCCAGCATTTT	CASRLQGNQPQHF
TRBJ2-1	TRBV5-1	many	TRBD2	TGCGCCAGCAGCTTTAGCGGGGGGGCCTCCAATGAGCAGTTCTTC	CASSFSGGASNEQFF
TRBJ2-7	TRBV5-5	few	TRBD2	TGTGCCAGCAGCTTGGTAAGCCTAGCGGGAGTCGAGCAGTACTTC	CASSLVSLAGVEQYF
TRBJ1-5	TRBV7-2	-	-	TGTGCCAGCAGCTCAAACCATGGTCAGCCCCAGCATTTT	CASSSNHGQPQHF
TRBJ1-5	TRBV12-3/TRBV12-4	-	-	TGTGCCAGCACCCTCGGGACGGTATATCAGCCCCAGCATTTT	CASTLGTVYQPQHF
TRBJ2-7	TRBV9	many	-	TGTGCCAGCAGCGGGGGGTCGACCTACGAGCAGTACTTC	CASSGGSTYEQYF
TRBJ2-7	TRBV3-1	few	-	TGTGCCAGCAGCCAAGATGCAGGAGATCGGGCATACGAGCAGTACTTC	CASSQDAGDRAYEQYF
TRBJ1-2	TRBV20-1	-	-	TGCAGTGCTAGTCGCACAGAGAACTATGGCTACACCTTC	CSASRTENYGYTF
TRBJ2-7	TRBV29-1	-	-	TGCAGCGTTGGGGGGTTGGGGCTTTACGAGCAGTACTTC	CSVGGLGLYEQYF
TRBJ2-1	TRBV29-1	many	-	TGCAGCGTTGAAAATCCGGGACCGGAGTTCTTC	CSVENPGPEFF
TRBJ2-7	TRBV14	medium-sized	-	TGTGCCAGCAGCCAAGATAGCGCCACCTACGAGCAGTACTTC	CASSQDSATYEQYF
TRBJ2-5	TRBV5-6	many	TRBD2	TGTGCCAGCAGCTGGTTGACTAGCGGGAGGGCTAATAAAGAGACCCAGTACTTC	CASSWLTSGRANKETQYF
TRBJ1-5	TRBV9	-	-	TGTGCCAGCAGCGTAGACAGGGATCAGCCCCAGCATTTT	CASSVDRDQPQHF
TRBJ1-5	TRBV7-9	many	-	TGTGCCAGCAGCTCTCAGGGAGGCAGTGAGGTCCGTCAGCCCCAGCATTTT	CASSSQGGSEVRQPQHF
TRBJ2-1	TRBV2	few	TRBD2	TGTGCCAGCAGTAGACTAGCGGGGTACAATGAGCAGTTCTTC	CASSRLAGYNEQFF
TRBJ2-4	TRBV28	few	-	TGTGCCAGCAGTTTAGCTGTAGCCAAAAACATTCAGTACTTC	CASSLAVAKNIQYF